Presented here are 14 T cell receptor beta chains from one specimen sequenced in a study of T cells after yellow fever vaccination. TCRdb itself ran the 5' RACE reads through MiXCR, one entry per CDR3 protein. In the table there are around 300,000 distinct CDR3 sequences, roughly 4.3% of which are singletons. This specimen was PBMCs, taken 5 days after the yellow fever booster vaccination. These receptors came from a man younger than 30 who received the YFV17D yellow fever vaccine.

This clonotype was seen only a few times. J is TRBJ1-2 and V is TRBV7-2; 8 nucleotides line up with TRBD1. V dropped 1 base and J dropped 3; count of bases not matched to a gene: 10. CDR1 is SGHTA and CDR2 is FQGNSA in the germline V gene. This CDR3 spans 17 amino acids. CDR3 protein: CASSLGKRTGRHYGYTF. CDR3 coding DNA: TGTGCCAGCAGCTTAGGAAAAAGGACAGGGCGCCACTATGGCTACACCTTC.

This clonotype was recorded at least ten times. The genes are TRBV6-2 or TRBV6-3 and TRBJ1-1, with a possible D match to TRBD1 (5 bases). The CDR3 consists of 15 residues. From germline, CDR1 is MNHEY and CDR2 SVGEGT. V gave up 2 bases and J gave up 4 bases, with 14 bases separating them. As DNA, the CDR3 is TGTGCCAGCAGTTACCCCGGGACGAGGATCACTGAAGCTTTCTTT. It encodes CASSYPGTRITEAFF.

In its sample, this clonotype was seen many times. This chain uses TRBV5-4 with TRBJ1-1; tentatively, D is TRBD1 (5 bases). This CDR3 comprises 13 residues. The V and J ends lost 3 bases and 1 base respectively, with 7 bases between them. Germline loops: CDR1 SGHNT, CDR2 YYREEE (reference sequence). The CDR3 loop reads CASSWGGNTEAFF. For the CDR3, the DNA is TGTGCCAGCAGCTGGGGGGGGAACACTGAAGCTTTCTTT.

The V and J genes are TRBV18 and TRBJ2-5; D gene unclear. Germline loops: CDR1 KGHSH, CDR2 LQKENI. V was cut by 2 bases and J by 5 bases, with 6 bases left in between. CDR3 size: 12 residues. This CDR3 is CASSPDLETQYF. CDR3 coding DNA: TGTGCCAGCTCACCAGATCTGGAGACCCAGTACTTC.

This sequence joins TRBV5-1 and TRBJ2-1; 8 nucleotides match TRBD2. The CDR3 is 14 amino acids. V lost 10 bases and J lost 5; bases outside the gene matches: 11. Looked up from germline, CDR1 is SGHRS and CDR2 is YFSETQ. As DNA, the CDR3 is TGCGCCGGCCCATTTAGCGGGATAGACAATGAGCAGTTCTTC. Its translation is CAGPFSGIDNEQFF.

This clonotype has at least ten counts. V is TRBV29-1 and J is TRBJ1-5; D remains unclear. CDR1 SQVTM and CDR2 ANQGSEA come from the germline V gene. CDR3 length equals 13 residues. With 4 bases removed from V and 0 bases from J, the gap between germline ends came to 7 bases. CDR3 bases: TGCAGCGTTGGGAGGGATAGCAATCAGCCCCAGCATTTT. This codes for CSVGRDSNQPQHF.

This clonotype showed up many times. V and J are TRBV6-2 or TRBV6-3 and TRBJ1-5; D is ambiguous. Germline lookup yields CDR1 MNHEY and CDR2 SVGEGT. V was shortened by 0 bases and J by 10 bases, with 10 bases between the two germline ends. This CDR3 is 13 amino acids long. As DNA, the CDR3 is TGTGCCAGCAGTTACTCCGAGGCCCGACCCCAGCATTTT. The encoded protein is CASSYSEARPQHF.

This clonotype was seen a handful of times. CDR3 loop: CASSLGASGDYEQYV. CDR3 coding DNA: TGTGCCAGCAGTTTAGGAGCTAGCGGGGACTACGAGCAGTACGTC. V is TRBV28 and J is TRBJ2-7; the match to TRBD2 covers 9 bases. V shed 2 bases, J shed 3 bases, and the junction held 5 bases outside the gene matches. The germline V gene encodes CDR1 MDHEN and CDR2 SYDVKM. The CDR3 totals 15 residues.

Only a few counts were recorded for this clonotype. J is TRBJ2-5 and V is TRBV7-3; 8 bases map to TRBD2. This CDR3 spans 18 amino acids. Germline CDR1 is SGHTA and CDR2 is FQGTGA. J gave up 2 bases and V 2 bases, and 13 bases lay outside the gene matches. This chain's CDR3 is CASSLLGGGPIKQETQYF. The CDR3 DNA reads TGTGCCAGCAGCTTACTTGGCGGGGGGCCTATAAAACAAGAGACCCAGTACTTC.

A few counts support this clonotype. The V gene is TRBV5-1, the J gene TRBJ2-2; D gene unclear. The CDR3 sequence is 16 residues long. Germline V CDR1 and CDR2: SGHRS, YFSETQ. V gave up 4 bases and J gave up 2 bases, with 15 bases separating them. CDR3 in amino acids: CASSPLFSSNTGELFF. In DNA, the CDR3 is TGCGCCAGCAGCCCCTTGTTCTCCTCAAACACCGGGGAGCTGTTTTTT.

This clonotype has at least ten counts. V usage is TRBV7-3 and J usage is TRBJ1-1; tentative D call: TRBD1 (5 bases). V shed 4 bases and J shed 1 base, with 13 bases lying between them. The CDR3 is 15 amino acids. Germline V gene sequence: CDR1 SGHTA, CDR2 FQGTGA. The CDR3 sequence is CASSWSPGRNTEAFF. DNA of the CDR3: TGTGCCAGCAGCTGGTCCCCAGGGAGGAACACTGAAGCTTTCTTT. The variable domain in full, with the rest retrieved from reference TRBV7-3 and TRBJ1-1, is GAGVSQTPSNKVTEKGKYVELRCDPISGHTALYWYRQSLGQGPEFLIYFQGTGAADDSGLPNDRFFAVRPEGSVSTLKIQRTERGDSAVYLCASSWSPGRNTEAFFGQGTRLTVV.

A few counts support this clonotype. This rearrangement joins TRBV4-3 to TRBJ2-5; 7 nucleotides agree with TRBD2. The CDR3 loop spans 14 amino acids. Trimming at V came to 0 bases and at J to 5 bases, leaving 3 bases not matched to a gene. CDR1 LGHNA and CDR2 YSLEER come from the germline V gene. This CDR3 reads CASSQDRGVETQYF. CDR3 bases: TGCGCCAGCAGCCAAGATCGGGGGGTGGAGACCCAGTACTTC.

This chain connects TRBV20-1 to TRBJ2-6; D is unresolved. The CDR3 is 12 residues long. The V and J ends lost 6 bases and 1 base respectively, with 4 bases between them. Germline V gene data show CDR1 as DFQATT and CDR2 as SNEGSKA (reference sequence). CDR3 loop: CSAISGANVLTF. DNA of the CDR3: TGCAGTGCGATTTCTGGGGCCAACGTCCTGACTTTC.

This rearrangement joins TRBV28 to TRBJ1-6; D may be TRBD1 (5 bases). The CDR3 totals 18 residues. The ends were cut back, 8 bases at V and 2 bases at J, with 22 bases in the middle. The germline V gene encodes CDR1 MDHEN and CDR2 SYDVKM. The CDR3 reads CASVFGTVKSPYNSPLHF. In DNA, the CDR3 is TGTGCCAGCGTGTTTGGGACGGTTAAGAGTCCCTATAATTCACCCCTCCACTTT.